These 10 T cell receptor beta chains were sequenced from one sample in a study of shared clonotypes between healthy human individuals. Some clones are missing from TCRdb's copy, which holds only in-frame ones; the method was immunoSEQ multiplex PCR. The sample has roughly 590,000 clones, 95% to 96% seen once; the top ten hold roughly 0.1%. CD8 cells classed as naive were CD45RO-negative and positively selected for CCR7, excluding terminally differentiated effector memory CD45RA+ cells. Sequencing used naive CD8+ T cells sorted from blood. These receptors all come from a woman aged 30 to 39 in good health.

The chain joins TRBV10-2 to TRBJ1-1; a possible D gene is TRBD1 (5 bases). The CDR3 has 13 amino acids. CDR1 is WSHSY and CDR2 is SAAADI in the germline V gene. V lost 4 bases and J 6 bases, leaving 12 bases between the germline ends. CDR3 in DNA: TGCGCCAGCAGTGGGTTTGGGGGAGCTGAAGCTTTCTTT. It translates to CASSGFGGAEAFF.

This clone was picked up one time. The chain combines TRBV29-1 with TRBJ2-3; D could derive from TRBD1 or TRBD2 (5 bases each). The germline CDR1 and CDR2 sequences are SQVTM and ANQGSEA. Deletions cut 8 bases from V and 0 bases from J, with 12 bases between. There are 13 residues in the CDR3. The CDR3 DNA sequence: TGCAGCAATCGGGGCGGGAGCACAGATACGCAGTATTTT. Encoded protein: CSNRGGSTDTQYF.

The chain uses TRBV27 and TRBJ2-7; 12 bases are a match to TRBD1. The CDR3 loop spans 15 amino acids. J gave up 7 bases and V 5 bases, and 9 bases lay outside the gene matches. In germline, CDR1 is MNHEY, CDR2 SMNVEV (reference sequence). CDR3 amino acids: CASSLEGQGAQEQYF. CDR3 nucleotide sequence: TGTGCCAGCAGTCTAGAGGGACAGGGGGCTCAAGAGCAGTACTTC.

The chain couples TRBV5-8 to TRBJ1-4; a possible D gene is TRBD1 (6 bases). V lost 4 bases and J 8 bases, leaving 21 bases between the germline ends. There are 16 residues in the CDR3. The germline V gene has CDR1 SGHTS and CDR2 YDEGEE. This CDR3 reads CASSPRRGEAQEKLFF. CDR3 DNA: TGTGCCAGCAGCCCGAGGAGGGGGGAGGCTCAGGAAAAACTGTTTTTT.

The gene calls are TRBV9 and TRBJ2-3; D is tentatively TRBD1 or TRBD2 (7 bases each). The V gene lost 3 bases and the J gene lost 4 bases, with 18 bases spanning the gap. This CDR3 region has 16 residues. The germline V gene has CDR1 SGDLS and CDR2 YYNGEE. CDR3 DNA sequence: TGTGCCAGCAGCGGCTGGGGGAGGGGGCGCCCAGATACGCAGTATTTT. This gives the protein CASSGWGRGRPDTQYF.

This clone was observed once. The chain uses TRBV27 and TRBJ2-1; 14 nucleotides agree with TRBD2. V was pared by 5 bases and J by 7 bases, with 4 bases of the junction left unmatched. Germline V gene lookup returns CDR1 MNHEY and CDR2 SMNVEV (reference sequence). This CDR3 has 15 amino acids. This CDR3 is CASSHGTSGRNEQFF. The DNA of the CDR3 is TGTGCCAGCAGTCACGGGACTAGCGGGAGAAATGAGCAGTTCTTC.

V and J are TRBV28 and TRBJ2-1; 8 nucleotides align to TRBD2. Germline V lookup: CDR1 MDHEN, CDR2 SYDVKM. The CDR3 is 14 amino acids. Trimming removed 6 bases from V and 4 bases from J; junction bases left unmatched: 5. The CDR3 region is CASRLGGAYNEQFF. In DNA, the CDR3 is TGTGCCAGCAGGCTCGGGGGGGCTTACAATGAGCAGTTCTTC. The complete variable domain, with remaining parts taken from reference TRBV28 and TRBJ2-1, reads DVKVTQSSRYLVKRTGEKVFLECVQDMDHENMFWYRQDPGLGLRLIYFSYDVKMKEKGDIPEGYSVSREKKERFSLILESASTNQTSMYLCASRLGGAYNEQFFGPGTRLTVL.

The chain carries TRBV11-2 and TRBJ2-7; weak D call: TRBD1 (5 bases). The CDR3 is 16 amino acids. Germline V CDR1 and CDR2: SGHAT, FQNNGV. V lost 1 base, J lost 2 bases, and 15 bases lay in between. This chain's CDR3 is CASSLGWGGLPYEQYF. The CDR3 nucleotides read TGTGCCAGCAGCTTAGGATGGGGCGGTTTGCCCTACGAGCAGTACTTC.

This chain uses TRBV14 with TRBJ2-7; D is undetermined. The germline gives CDR1 SGHDN, CDR2 FVKESK. The CDR3 loop spans 13 amino acids. Trimming left V 4 bases short and J 0 bases short, with 7 bases between. CDR3 sequence (DNA): TGTGCCAGCAGCCTTTCGGCCTCCTACGAGCAGTACTTC. Protein sequence: CASSLSASYEQYF.

V gene TRBV28 combines with J gene TRBJ2-7, with 9 nucleotides matching TRBD1. The CDR3 extends over 13 amino acids. The V segment lost 10 bases and the J segment 6 bases; nucleotides outside the gene matches: 10. From germline, CDR1 is MDHEN and CDR2 SYDVKM. This chain's CDR3 is CATKPGQGREQYF. The CDR3 DNA is TGTGCCACGAAGCCGGGACAGGGACGCGAGCAGTACTTC.